These 32 T cell receptor beta chains originate from one sample sequenced in a study of beta chain features in type 1 diabetes. The study reverse transcribed the entire isolated RNA, so it sequenced expressed TCRB transcripts. Sequencing was performed with immunoSEQ multiplex PCR; in TCRdb, only in-frame clones are kept and a portion is missing. The sample includes about 620,000 clones, roughly a sixth of them seen just once. The sample taken for sequencing was naive CD4+ T cells from blood. Receptors originate from a man aged 18 to 29 in good health.

This clone has only a few counts. This sample includes further DNA sequences coding for the same CDR3. The V call is TRBV4-3, the J call TRBJ2-3, with 8 bases lining up with TRBD2. V was pared by 1 base and J by 2 bases, with 5 bases of the junction left unmatched. This CDR3 contains 16 residues. CDR1 is LGHNA and CDR2 is YSLEER in the germline V gene. The CDR3 nucleotides read TGCGCCAGCAGCCAAGGACGCGGGGGGTCCACAGATACGCAGTATTTT. This gives the protein CASSQGRGGSTDTQYF.

The V and J genes are TRBV4-2 and TRBJ2-7; 13 positions match TRBD2. The CDR3 is made up of 15 amino acids. The V gene end was trimmed by 3 bases and the J gene end by 3 bases; junction bases not matched to a gene: 2. Germline CDR1 LGHNA, CDR2 YNFKEQ. DNA for the CDR3: TGTGCCAGCAGCCAGGGGACTAGCGGGATCTACGAGCAGTACTTC. Protein product: CASSQGTSGIYEQYF.

This clone was detected only a few times. The chain recombines TRBV5-4 with TRBJ1-1; possible D gene TRBD1, 5 bases. Per germline, CDR1 SGHNT and CDR2 YYREEE (reference sequence). CDR3 length: 17 residues. Trimming left V 3 bases short and J 0 bases short, with 18 bases between. CDR3 in DNA: TGTGCCAGCAGCTCGCCGGGACGGGGAGGTATGAACACTGAAGCTTTCTTT. Protein product: CASSSPGRGGMNTEAFF.

The chain recombines TRBV5-1 with TRBJ1-2, with TRBD1 identical over 10 bases. The ends lost 3 bases at V and 7 bases at J; junction bases unmatched: 6. Germline-derived CDR1 and CDR2 are SGHRS and YFSETQ. This CDR3 contains 14 residues. The CDR3 DNA sequence: TGCGCCAGCAGCTCCAGGGGGACAGGGGCTGGCTACACCTTC. Its translation: CASSSRGTGAGYTF.

This clone showed up just a few times. CDR3 DNA: TGCGCCAGCGCCATCAAACAGCGGGACACGATAAACAGCACAGATACGCAGTATTTT. Translation: CASAIKQRDTINSTDTQYF. The rearrangement links TRBV23-1 to TRBJ2-3; a weak D match, TRBD2 (7 bases). TRBV23-1 is flagged as an ORF with uncertain function. The CDR3 loop spans 19 amino acids. The V end lost 8 bases, the J end lost 0 bases, and 27 bases lay between the germline ends.

About this clone itself: Other DNA sequences from this sample encode an identical CDR3 as well. The genes are TRBV5-1 and TRBJ2-6; D is ambiguous. CDR1 SGHRS and CDR2 YFSETQ come from the germline V gene. Trimming stripped 0 bases from V and 0 bases from J, with 4 bases between. CDR3 length equals 15 residues. The CDR3 DNA sequence: TGCGCCAGCAGCTTGGACAGCTCTGGGGCCAACGTCCTGACTTTC. Translated: CASSLDSSGANVLTF.

The chain is built from TRBV2 and TRBJ2-7; 11 positions match TRBD2. CDR1 SNHLY and CDR2 FYNNEI come from the germline V gene. The J segment lost 1 base and the V segment lost 0 bases, leaving 2 bases of the junction unmatched. CDR3 size: 16 residues. This chain's CDR3 is CASSEAGTSGSYEQYF. For the CDR3, the DNA is TGTGCCAGCAGTGAAGCTGGGACTAGCGGTTCCTACGAGCAGTACTTC.

The chain joins TRBV28 to TRBJ1-1, with TRBD1 identical over 10 bases. The CDR3 totals 15 residues. Germline-derived CDR1 and CDR2 are MDHEN and SYDVKM. The V and J ends lost 7 bases and 3 bases, in that order; junction bases with no gene match: 8. As DNA, the CDR3 is TGTGCCAGCACCTATCCCGGGACAGGGGACACTGAAGCTTTCTTT. This codes for CASTYPGTGDTEAFF.

As DNA, the CDR3 is TGCGCCAGCAGCCAAGTCATCCAGGTCGTCTCCTACGAGCAGTACTTC. It yields the protein CASSQVIQVVSYEQYF. This chain links TRBV4-1 with TRBJ2-7; D is uncertain. The V gene's germline CDR1 is MGHRA and CDR2 YSYEKL. With 1 base removed from V and 0 bases from J, the gap between germline ends came to 13 bases. The CDR3 consists of 16 residues.

This clone has just a few counts. The chain joins TRBV18 to TRBJ2-4, with a tentative D call TRBD2 (6 bases). The CDR3 has 17 amino acids. V was shortened by 3 bases and J by 0 bases, with 15 bases between the two germline ends. The V gene's germline CDR1 is KGHSH and CDR2 LQKENI. The CDR3 sequence is CASSPLALAIAKNIQYF. The CDR3 DNA is TGTGCCAGCTCACCCCTCGCCCTAGCGATAGCCAAAAACATTCAGTACTTC.

Only a few counts were recorded for this clone. The chain has TRBV14 and TRBJ1-1, with 8 bases identical to TRBD1. Germline loops: CDR1 SGHDN, CDR2 FVKESK. With 0 bases clipped from V and 0 bases from J, the junction kept 9 bases outside the gene matches. The CDR3 spans 18 residues. The CDR3 protein is CASSQDGGWTGMNTEAFF. DNA for the CDR3: TGTGCCAGCAGCCAAGATGGCGGATGGACAGGGATGAACACTGAAGCTTTCTTT.

The rearrangement uses TRBV6-6 and TRBJ2-4; D unclear. The CDR3 runs to 15 residues. CDR1 MNHNY and CDR2 SVGAGI come from the germline V gene (reference sequence). V was pared by 6 bases and J by 0 bases, with 12 bases between. The CDR3 coding sequence is TGTGCCAGCAGGCCCGATTGGCTAGCCAAAAACATTCAGTACTTC. It encodes CASRPDWLAKNIQYF.

This clone was detected only a few times. The germline gene is not matched at one end of the junction; a read error may be the cause. The rearrangement joins TRBV10-3 to TRBJ1-1; 8 bases align to TRBD1. From germline, CDR1 is ENHRY and CDR2 SYGVKD. CDR3 length: 15 amino acids. The CDR3 sequence is CASSYSTGAGTEAFF. In DNA, the CDR3 is TGTGCCAGCAGTTACTCGACAGGGGCGGGTACTGAAGCTTTCTTT.

V gene TRBV7-9 combines with J gene TRBJ1-1; D remains ambiguous. Germline values: CDR1 SEHNR, CDR2 FQNEAQ (reference sequence). The CDR3 loop spans 13 amino acids. The V end was cut by 5 bases, the J end by 12 bases, with 19 bases between. The CDR3, as DNA: TGTGCCAGCAGCCCAAGCCCGGGGTATAGGACTTTCTTT. It translates to CASSPSPGYRTFF.

This clone has more than one count but fewer than ten. V is TRBV5-4 and J is TRBJ2-1; 8 nucleotides align to TRBD1. J lost 9 bases, V lost 5 bases, and 10 bases had no gene match. Germline loops: CDR1 SGHNT, CDR2 YYREEE (reference sequence). The CDR3 is made up of 14 amino acids. This CDR3 is CASSPTGDTSEQFF. For the CDR3, the DNA is TGTGCCAGCAGTCCGACAGGGGACACATCTGAGCAGTTCTTC.

The V gene is TRBV7-2, the J gene TRBJ1-5; D gene ambiguous. From germline, CDR1 is SGHTA and CDR2 FQGNSA. V was clipped by 1 base and J by 3 bases, with 4 bases between them. The CDR3 is made up of 13 amino acids. Written as DNA, the CDR3 is TGTGCCAGCAGCTTAGTTACCAATCAGCCCCAGCATTTT. Translated: CASSLVTNQPQHF.

The gene calls are TRBV4-1 and TRBJ2-2; no firm D call. Trimming took 1 base from V and 6 from J, leaving 12 bases between them. The CDR3 runs 15 residues. Germline CDR1 reads MGHRA; CDR2 reads YSYEKL. The CDR3 loop is CASSQGVTIPGELFF. In DNA form, the CDR3 reads TGCGCCAGCAGCCAAGGGGTGACAATCCCCGGGGAGCTGTTTTTT.

The chain carries TRBV18 and TRBJ1-1; D is ambiguous. The CDR3 extends over 14 amino acids. Trimming took off 4 bases at V and 3 bases at J, with 12 bases between the two ends. Germline V gives CDR1 KGHSH, CDR2 LQKENI. The CDR3 coding sequence is TGTGCCAGCTCACGTCGGGTCGGGGACACTGAAGCTTTCTTT. It encodes CASSRRVGDTEAFF.

In its sample, this clone was seen a few times. The chain employs TRBV7-3 and TRBJ2-7; D is unclear. Looked up from germline, CDR1 is SGHTA and CDR2 is FQGTGA. Deletions cut 4 bases from V and 8 bases from J, with 15 bases between. CDR3 length: 13 amino acids. The CDR3 DNA sequence: TGTGCCAGCAGCTCTGGTGGCCCCGGCAAGCAGTACTTC. Translated, it gives CASSSGGPGKQYF.

This chain links TRBV12-5 with TRBJ2-5; no clear D gene. Germline CDR1 reads LGHNT; CDR2 reads FRNRAP. Trimming took off 6 bases at V and 5 bases at J, with 10 bases between the two ends. The CDR3 contains 12 residues. The CDR3 loop reads CASGRLGETQYF. CDR3 nucleotides: TGTGCTAGTGGCCGCCTTGGGGAGACCCAGTACTTC.

The V call is TRBV2, the J call TRBJ1-3; D is undetermined. The V end was cut by 5 bases, the J end by 0 bases, with 14 bases between. Germline CDR1 and CDR2: SNHLY and FYNNEI. The CDR3 covers 16 residues. CDR3 amino acids: CASSFIGGYSGNTIYF. In DNA, the CDR3 is TGTGCCAGCAGTTTCATAGGAGGATACTCTGGAAACACCATATATTTT.

This clone was observed a few times. This chain uses TRBV9 with TRBJ2-7; TRBD2 aligns across 7 bases. This CDR3 region has 15 residues. Looked up from germline, CDR1 is SGDLS and CDR2 is YYNGEE. V trimming: 4 bases; J trimming: 1 base; junction bases outside the gene matches: 8. The CDR3 DNA is TGTGCCAGCAGCTCGGGGACTACCTCTTCCTACGAGCAGTACTTC. This codes for CASSSGTTSSYEQYF.

This clone was picked up a small number of times. This sequence joins TRBV7-2 and TRBJ1-2, with 8 bases lining up with TRBD1. Germline CDR1 and CDR2: SGHTA and FQGNSA. The CDR3 has 16 amino acids. Germline trimming cut 0 bases from V and 7 bases from J; bases unmatched to any gene: 10. CDR3 sequence reads: CASSLALSTGVGGYTF. The CDR3 DNA follows: TGTGCCAGCAGCTTAGCCCTATCGACAGGGGTTGGTGGCTACACCTTC.

The CDR3 sequence: CASIATRGSYNEQFF. CDR3 nucleotides: TGTGCCAGCATTGCCACCCGGGGCTCCTACAATGAGCAGTTCTTC. This rearrangement joins TRBV7-2 to TRBJ2-1, with D perhaps TRBD2 (5 bases). CDR1 and CDR2 (germline): SGHTA, FQGNSA. This CDR3 comprises 15 residues. V shed 7 bases and J shed 0 bases, with 13 bases lying between them.

Here the CDR3 reads CASSSGLAGSYNEQFF. The CDR3 DNA sequence: TGTGCCAGCAGCTCTGGACTAGCGGGATCTTACAATGAGCAGTTCTTC. The chain couples TRBV7-3 to TRBJ2-1, with TRBD2 identical over 12 bases. The V gene end was trimmed by 4 bases and the J gene end by 4 bases; junction bases not matched to a gene: 5. This CDR3 comprises 16 residues. The germline CDR1 and CDR2 sequences are SGHTA and FQGTGA.

V is TRBV6-5 and J is TRBJ1-2; TRBD1 is a possible D gene (5 bases). CDR1 and CDR2 from the germline V gene are MNHEY and SVGAGI. The CDR3 is 14 residues long. V lost 0 bases and J lost 8, with 13 bases in between. CDR3 sequence: CASSYSGGQIGYTF. Written as DNA, the CDR3 is TGTGCCAGCAGTTACTCGGGGGGTCAGATCGGCTACACCTTC.

This clone has only a few counts. The rearrangement links TRBV29-1 to TRBJ2-3; TRBD2 matches 11 bases. Germline V gene data show CDR1 as SQVTM and CDR2 as ANQGSEA. With 5 bases clipped from V and 5 bases from J, the junction kept 6 bases outside the gene matches. The CDR3 runs to 14 residues. CDR3 protein: CSVQTSGNLDTQYF. The CDR3, as DNA: TGCAGCGTTCAGACTAGCGGGAATTTAGATACGCAGTATTTT.

Only a few counts were recorded for this clone. The chain combines TRBV28 with TRBJ2-5; unclear D gene. Germline-derived CDR1 and CDR2 are MDHEN and SYDVKM. CDR3 length: 11 amino acids. V was shortened by 2 bases and J by 10 bases, with 8 bases between the two germline ends. CDR3 coding DNA: TGTGCCAGCAGTTTAGGGTTTGTCCAGTACTTC. Amino acid sequence: CASSLGFVQYF.

The V and J genes are TRBV18 and TRBJ2-7, with D possibly TRBD2 on 6 matching bases. Germline V lookup: CDR1 KGHSH, CDR2 LQKENI. The CDR3 covers 15 residues. V lost 1 base and J lost 7, with 17 bases in between. CDR3: CASSPRTREVGEQYF. In nucleotides, the CDR3 is TGTGCCAGCTCACCACGAACCAGGGAGGTTGGGGAGCAGTACTTC.

V usage is TRBV12-5 and J usage is TRBJ2-5; possible D gene TRBD1, 6 bases. CDR1 LGHNT and CDR2 FRNRAP come from the germline V gene. V lost 0 bases and J lost 9, with 20 bases in between. The CDR3 is 16 amino acids. In DNA form, the CDR3 reads TGTGCTAGTGGTTTGGTAGTTGGGGGCGGCGGGTCGGCCCAGTACTTC. It encodes CASGLVVGGGGSAQYF.

The chain links TRBV29-1 to TRBJ1-1, with D hard to call. Germline values: CDR1 SQVTM, CDR2 ANQGSEA. This CDR3 contains 14 residues. V was clipped by 1 base and J by 1 base, with 10 bases between them. The CDR3: CSVEGRSRNTEAFF. CDR3 nucleotide sequence: TGCAGCGTTGAAGGCAGGAGTAGGAACACTGAAGCTTTCTTT.

With respect to this clone: In the same sample, other DNA sequences code for this CDR3. The rearrangement links TRBV4-3 to TRBJ1-5, with D possibly being TRBD1 (5 bases). This CDR3 spans 15 amino acids. Germline V gene data show CDR1 as LGHNA and CDR2 as YSLEER. V was shortened by 0 bases and J by 7 bases, with 13 bases between the two germline ends. The chain's CDR3 is CASSQDGGGNQPQHF. The CDR3 DNA reads as TGCGCCAGCAGCCAAGACGGCGGGGGGAACCAGCCCCAGCATTTT.